Sequencing of this T cell receptor (beta chain) was carried out in a study of cytomegalovirus exposure and HLA in healthy donors. Study at large: An analysis done earlier identified about 120 million unique TCR beta sequences from roughly 190 million T cells. Study observations and caveats: Exclusion applied to some V segments, including TRBV6-2 and TRBV6-3, as they were indistinguishable. Sequencing probably produced one cluster of sequence variants that were highly shared.

Of note for this clone: What it recognizes is unknown.

With 60 Vbeta and 13 Jbeta primers, the PCR was carried out. The assay was immunoSEQ multiplex PCR, and TCRdb's table has in-frame clones only and misses some. The repertoire includes 75,000 to 100,000 clones, approximately 7.1% of them detected once, and 2.3% sits in the top ten. Germline-derived CDR1 and CDR2 are SGHTA and FQGTGA. CDR3 length: 17 amino acids. J lost 0 bases, V lost 5 bases, and 4 bases had no gene match. The source material was PBMCs. This TCR came from a man in his forties or fifties in good health and CMV-seronegative. This rearrangement joins TRBV7-3 to TRBJ2-1, with 13 bases identical to TRBD2. The CDR3 loop is CASSPGTSGTSYNEQFF. CDR3 in DNA: TGTGCCAGCAGCCCCGGGACTAGCGGGACCTCCTACAATGAGCAGTTCTTC.